The clone carrying this TCR beta chain was seen ten or more times. The antigen is undetermined. The data derive from a study of blood T cells in healthy people across ages. The CDR3 length is 13 residues. V was clipped by 6 bases and J by 4 bases; unmatched bases: 6. A second PCR, run for about 7 to 11 cycles, used a sample-barcoded 5' primer plus a J-beta primer mix. At least 2.5 million CDR3-containing paired-end reads were obtained per sample. Via MiXCR, TCRdb re-called the 5' RACE reads, giving one row per CDR3 protein. Here the sample spans 1.5 million to 2 million distinct CDR3 sequences, approximately 28% being singletons. General study results and limits: With age, beta diversity per million T cells declined roughly linearly, significantly by 40.

The sequence came from a woman aged 25 to 45 in good health. The J gene is TRBJ2-7, the V gene TRBV12-3 or TRBV12-4, with 7 bases lining up with TRBD2. Sequencing was carried out using blood. This CDR3 is CASSLASGYEQYF. DNA of the CDR3: TGTGCCAGCAGCTTGGCTAGCGGATACGAGCAGTACTTC.